This paragraph reports one TCR beta chain. This clonotype was recorded a few times. There is no known antigen for this receptor. No quality values exist for individual bases; no much larger clone is one base distant. This entry belongs to a study of regulatory T cells in long-lasting Graves disease (dated by TCRdb to about 2021). For context, the study as a whole: To count as having persistent Graves' disease, a patient had to have received antithyroid drug treatment for over 5 years with TSH receptor autoantibodies remaining persistently positive. Patients with persistent Graves' disease were compared with patients with newly diagnosed Graves' disease using TCR sequencing and RNA sequencing of peripheral blood. In the clinical cohort, patients with persistent Graves' disease had used antithyroid drugs for an average of roughly ten years. The study was registered as a clinical trial and conducted in China. A total of around 35 samples underwent TCR sequencing, from roughly 13 patients with persistent Graves' disease and 20 patients with newly diagnosed Graves' disease. The paper's findings and limits, for the study overall: Patients with persistent disease shared more public clonotypes (over 2,500) than newly diagnosed patients did (roughly 970). The authors noted that the small sample size was a limitation that may lower accuracy. Only peripheral blood was studied, because thyroid tissue, the primary lesion, was inaccessible. Sequencing and analysis were restricted to the TCR beta chain. Persistent disease showed preferential use of TRBV28, TRBJ1-2 and TRBJ2-5, whereas newly diagnosed disease favored TRBV20-1 and TRBJ2-1. Compared with newly diagnosed patients, patients with persistent Graves' disease had lower TCR Shannon entropy and fewer highly expanded clones, which suggests clonal expansion.

The trim is 6 bases for V and 0 bases for J, with a gap of 15 bases between the germline ends. The germline V gene (reference sequence) supplies CDR1 DFQATT and CDR2 SNEGSKA. The CDR3 runs 16 residues from the cysteine to the phenylalanine. The CDR3 DNA has 48 bases and is translated from base 1. The time point label, read with the paper, signifies: persistent/refractory GD, antithyroid drugs over 5 years with positive TRAb. For both TCR sequencing and RNA sequencing, RNA was extracted from PBMCs using TRIzol. The diagnosis of Graves' disease followed American Thyroid Association guidelines. Recruitment of patients was carried out at an endocrinology department in Xi'an, China. Each patient gave approximately 8.8 milliliters of peripheral blood, collected in an EDTA anticoagulant tube. Ficoll Paque Plus density gradient separation was used to isolate PBMCs, and no additional T cell sorting was done. An Agilent 2100 Bioanalyzer and agarose gel were used to check RNA quality, and a NanoDrop 2000 was used to measure RNA concentration.

Library preparation was by multiplex PCR. TCRdb names Illumina HiSeq 4000 as the instrument used. iRepertoire HTBI primers and Arm-PCR amplification of CDR3 regions were used to construct TCR beta libraries. PCR products were gel purified before sequencing. From the authors' description of their analysis: Gene usage analysis of CDR3 amino acid clonotypes used the roughly 60 TRBV and 14 to 15 TRBJ segments found across samples. Filtered high-quality paired reads were merged into contigs using COPE and FqMerger. Contigs were aligned with BLAST to IMGT TRBV, TRBD and TRBJ reference genes, and CDR3 was defined per IMGT. Any clonotype with a frequency above 0.1% was counted as a highly expanded clone. Shannon entropy was used to measure repertoire diversity, and the Gini coefficient was used to measure V-J evenness. Public clonotypes were defined as clonotypes shared by more than one individual. The public sequencing data were trimmed at Q25 with fastp and processed into clonotypes with MiXCR by TCRdb, which kept only in-frame beta chains. Rows merge per CDR3 protein into single entries with the most common DNA and genes. In this record, the V and J calls reflect TCRdb's handling and not the investigators' own analysis. Counted in this sample were roughly 500,000 distinct CDR3 sequences; about a fifth of them appeared once. The ten largest clones add up to approximately 8% of the sample.

This receptor chain uses TRBV20-1 and TRBJ2-6; the best D guess is TRBD1, with 5 bases matching. The clonotype originates from a female donor with Graves disease. The sequenced sample was peripheral blood mononuclear cells (PBMCs), obtained when the disease was refractory, from a patient treated with antithyroid drugs. The sequenced DNA: TGCAGTGCAGTGACAGAGTCCCGCTCTGGGGCCAACGTCCTGACTTTC. The encoded protein is CSAVTESRSGANVLTF.